Listed here are 20 T cell receptor beta chains from one sample, sequenced in a study of shared clonotypes between healthy human individuals. Clones were read by immunoSEQ multiplex PCR, and TCRdb kept only the in-frame ones, dropping some. The table shows 2,500,000 or so clones, with around nine tenths occurring only once. Sequencing was performed on naive CD4+ T cells sorted from blood. Subset of the sample: CD45RA+ positively selected. These receptors all stem from a young man in good health.

The V gene is TRBV30, the J gene TRBJ1-6, with 9 bases aligning to TRBD1. The CDR3 covers 14 residues. With 1 base clipped from V and 7 bases from J, the junction kept 2 bases outside the gene matches. CDR1 is GTSNPN and CDR2 is SVGIG in the germline V gene (reference sequence). DNA for the CDR3: TGTGCCTGGAGTGGGACAGGGGTAAATTCACCCCTCCACTTT. Translation: CAWSGTGVNSPLHF.

J is TRBJ1-3 and V is TRBV6-5; D not certain. Germline assignment: CDR1 MNHEY and CDR2 SVGAGI. The V gene lost 5 bases and the J gene lost 4 bases, with 9 bases spanning the gap. CDR3 length: 13 amino acids. CDR3 nucleotides: TGTGCCAGCAGTCCCCTGGGAGGAAACACCATATATTTT. Protein: CASSPLGGNTIYF.

The V gene is TRBV10-1, the J gene TRBJ2-1, with 9 positions matching TRBD2. The CDR3 is 14 residues long. From germline, CDR1 is WNHNN and CDR2 SYGVQD (reference sequence). Germline trimming cut 8 bases from V and 6 bases from J; bases unmatched to any gene: 8. The CDR3 is CASGNSGGTNEQFF. DNA for the CDR3: TGCGCCAGCGGCAATAGCGGGGGTACCAATGAGCAGTTCTTC.

The V gene is TRBV18, the J gene TRBJ2-3; D remains unclear. The CDR3 spans 14 residues. Germline values: CDR1 KGHSH, CDR2 LQKENI. Deletions cut 4 bases from V and 7 bases from J, with 15 bases between. The chain's CDR3 is CASSRALGENTQYF. The CDR3 nucleotides read TGTGCCAGCTCACGAGCCCTGGGTGAGAATACGCAGTATTTT.

V is TRBV18 and J is TRBJ1-5; 9 positions agree with TRBD1. The CDR3 extends over 16 amino acids. Germline CDR1 KGHSH, CDR2 LQKENI. V was clipped by 3 bases and J by 1 base; unmatched bases: 4. CDR3 region: CASSPGTGSSNQPQHF. CDR3 nucleotide sequence: TGTGCCAGCTCACCGGGGACAGGGAGCAGCAATCAGCCCCAGCATTTT.

The CDR3 sequence: CASSTTGGFGNEKLFF. CDR3 coding DNA: TGTGCCAGCAGCACGACAGGGGGCTTCGGTAATGAAAAACTGTTTTTT. The chain carries TRBV5-6 and TRBJ1-4; 10 positions match TRBD1. V lost 4 bases to trimming and J lost 4 bases; unmatched junction nucleotides: 7. This CDR3 has 16 amino acids. Germline V gives CDR1 SGHDT, CDR2 YYEEEE. Supplemented by reference TRBV5-6 and TRBJ1-4, the full variable domain reads DAGVTQSPTHLIKTRGQQVTLRCSPKSGHDTVSWYQQALGQGPQFIFQYYEEEERQRGNFPDRFSGHQFPNYSSELNVNALLLGDSALYLCASSTTGGFGNEKLFFGSGTQLSVL.

This clone was seen only once. This chain links TRBV19 with TRBJ1-2; 8 bases are shared with TRBD1. The CDR3 is 15 residues long. V lost 7 bases, J lost 6 bases, and 13 bases stayed unmatched. CDR1 LNHDA and CDR2 SQIVND come from the germline V gene (reference sequence). CDR3 loop: CASTQTGERENGYTF. CDR3 nucleotides: TGTGCCAGTACCCAGACAGGGGAAAGGGAAAATGGCTACACCTTC.

The chain couples TRBV2 to TRBJ1-5; D remains ambiguous. Germline CDR1 is SNHLY and CDR2 is FYNNEI. The length of the CDR3 is 14 residues. V lost 6 bases and J lost 4, with 13 bases in between. The CDR3 loop is CASSGTVVNQPQHF. In nucleotides, the CDR3 is TGTGCCAGCAGCGGAACAGTAGTTAATCAGCCCCAGCATTTT.

This chain uses TRBV19 with TRBJ2-5, with TRBD2 matching 9 bases. Trimming took 5 bases from V and 5 from J; bases not matched to a gene: 12. This CDR3 is 16 amino acids long. Germline V gene sequence: CDR1 LNHDA, CDR2 SQIVND (reference sequence). The DNA for the CDR3 is TGTGCCAGTAGTGATGTAGCGGGAGTAGTCGGGGAGACCCAGTACTTC. It yields the protein CASSDVAGVVGETQYF.

V and J are TRBV7-9 and TRBJ2-3; no firm D call. This CDR3 has 14 residues. Per germline, CDR1 SEHNR and CDR2 FQNEAQ (reference sequence). The V end was cut by 1 base, the J end by 2 bases, with 7 bases between. The CDR3 DNA sequence: TGTGCCAGCAGCTTAGTTCAGATCACAGATACGCAGTATTTT. Translation gives CASSLVQITDTQYF.

The rearrangement links TRBV7-6 to TRBJ1-3; D ambiguous. The CDR3 is 13 amino acids. The germline CDR1 and CDR2 sequences are SGHVS and FNYEAQ. V was clipped by 3 bases and J by 4 bases, with 7 bases between them. CDR3 sequence reads: CASSLAAGNTIYF. In DNA, the CDR3 is TGTGCCAGCAGCTTGGCGGCGGGAAACACCATATATTTT.

The chain joins TRBV21-1 to TRBJ2-7; the table's D call TRBD2 went unverified against the DNA. TRBV21-1 is listed as a pseudogene. The length of the CDR3 is 15 residues. Here the CDR3 reads CASSKVGGYTYEQYF. In DNA form, the CDR3 reads TGTGCCAGCAGCAAAGTCGGGGGGTACACCTACGAGCAGTACTTC.

The J gene is TRBJ2-5, the V gene TRBV19; perhaps D is TRBD1 or TRBD2 (5 bases each). The germline gives CDR1 LNHDA, CDR2 SQIVND (reference sequence). The CDR3 covers 14 residues. Trimming took off 5 bases at V and 1 base at J, with 11 bases between the two ends. CDR3 sequence: CASSLTGLQETQYF. CDR3 DNA sequence: TGTGCCAGTAGTCTAACGGGGCTCCAAGAGACCCAGTACTTC.

This rearrangement joins TRBV11-2 to TRBJ2-7; weak D call: TRBD2 (6 bases). The ends were cut back, 4 bases at V and 7 bases at J, with 14 bases in the middle. The CDR3 runs to 13 residues. CDR1 is SGHAT and CDR2 is FQNNGV in the germline V gene. Here the CDR3 reads CASSSLATREQYF. The CDR3 region has the DNA TGTGCCAGCAGCTCACTAGCTACCCGTGAGCAGTACTTC.

The rearrangement links TRBV4-3 to TRBJ1-4; no clear D. This CDR3 is 16 amino acids long. Germline V gene sequence: CDR1 LGHNA, CDR2 YSLEER. With 1 base removed from V and 6 bases from J, the gap between germline ends came to 15 bases. CDR3 residues: CASSQAWGARDEKLFF. The CDR3 DNA follows: TGCGCCAGCAGCCAAGCATGGGGAGCCCGAGATGAAAAACTGTTTTTT.

This clone was seen once. V and J are TRBV5-1 and TRBJ2-7; 7 bases match TRBD1. Losses at the gene ends were 3 bases for V and 4 bases for J; bases not matched to a gene: 7. CDR3 length equals 14 residues. Looked up from germline, CDR1 is SGHRS and CDR2 is YFSETQ. CDR3 coding DNA: TGCGCCAGCAGCTCTGGACAGGCTAATTACGAGCAGTACTTC. Translation: CASSSGQANYEQYF.

The rearrangement joins TRBV29-1 to TRBJ1-3; the match to TRBD1 covers 9 bases. Germline V gene data show CDR1 as SQVTM and CDR2 as ANQGSEA. The V gene end was trimmed by 0 bases and the J gene end by 3 bases; junction bases not matched to a gene: 6. The CDR3 length is 16 residues. In DNA form, the CDR3 reads TGCAGCGTTGAAGATAGGGACAGGGACTTTGGAAACACCATATATTTT. Translated: CSVEDRDRDFGNTIYF.

The V call is TRBV5-1, the J call TRBJ2-7, with D perhaps matching TRBD1 or TRBD2 (5 bases each). Germline CDR1 SGHRS, CDR2 YFSETQ. CDR3 length: 14 residues. V lost 4 bases to trimming and J lost 7 bases, with 18 bases between them. CDR3 nucleotides: TGCGCCAGCAGCGACCAGGGAGTTCCGGGGGAGCAGTACTTC. As protein: CASSDQGVPGEQYF.

The DNA for the CDR3 is TGTGCCAGCGGGACACAGAAGTCAAATGAAAAACTGTTTTTT. Protein product: CASGTQKSNEKLFF. The chain couples TRBV27 to TRBJ1-4; TRBD1 is a possible D gene (6 bases). The CDR3 is made up of 14 amino acids. Per germline, CDR1 MNHEY and CDR2 SMNVEV (reference sequence). The V and J ends lost 8 bases and 5 bases respectively, with 15 bases between them.

The CDR3 loop is CASSLPGQPSEQYF. For the CDR3, the DNA is TGTGCCAGCAGTTTACCGGGACAGCCAAGCGAGCAGTACTTC. The V gene is TRBV27, the J gene TRBJ2-7; the match to TRBD1 covers 7 bases. CDR3 length: 14 residues. Germline CDR1 is MNHEY and CDR2 is SMNVEV (reference sequence). Trimming at V came to 2 bases and at J to 6 bases, leaving 7 bases not matched to a gene.